This TCR beta chain is drawn from a study of blood T cell repertoires in COVID-19. In the study overall: Samples of COVID-19 (acute and convalescent) were obtained from the United States, Italy and Spain. Sources were T cells, B-cell-depleted T cells, or PBMCs; the material itself was cDNA or gDNA.

Trimming cost V 5 bases and J 1 base, with 15 bases left between them. The CDR3 is made up of 15 amino acids. The germline V gene has CDR1 SGHNT and CDR2 YYREEE (reference sequence). Authors' methods: Estimation of nucleated cell counts relied on the amplification of reference gene primers. TCRdb's table, derived via immunoSEQ multiplex PCR, lists solely in-frame clones and lacks some. The V and J calls and the clone size are those of that table, but D and trimming were determined from the DNA. The sample carries 190,000 or so clones, around 87% recorded once. The chain uses TRBV5-4 and TRBJ2-5; maybe TRBD2 (6 bases). This TCR came from a man aged 35 to 55 with active or convalescent COVID-19. Sequencing was carried out using peripheral blood. CDR3 protein: CASSRDAGSQETQYF. CDR3 sequence (DNA): TGTGCCAGCAGTCGAGATGCCGGGAGCCAAGAGACCCAGTACTTC.